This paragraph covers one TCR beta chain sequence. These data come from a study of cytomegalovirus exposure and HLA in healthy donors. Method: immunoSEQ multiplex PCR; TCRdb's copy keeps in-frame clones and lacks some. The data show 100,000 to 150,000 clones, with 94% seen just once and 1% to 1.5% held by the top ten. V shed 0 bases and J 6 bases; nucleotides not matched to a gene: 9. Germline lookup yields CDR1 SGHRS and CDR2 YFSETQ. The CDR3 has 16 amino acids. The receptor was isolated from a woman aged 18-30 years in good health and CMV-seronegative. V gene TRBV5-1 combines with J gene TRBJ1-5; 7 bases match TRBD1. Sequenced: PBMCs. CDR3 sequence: CASSLGGQGGSQPQHF. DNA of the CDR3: TGCGCCAGCAGCTTGGGGGGGCAGGGGGGAAGTCAGCCCCAGCATTTT. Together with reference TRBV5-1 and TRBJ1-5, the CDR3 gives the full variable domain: KAGVTQTPRYLIKTRGQQVTLSCSPISGHRSVSWYQQTPGQGLQFLFEYFSETQRNKGNFPGRFSGRQFSNSRSEMNVSTLELGDSALYLCASSLGGQGGSQPQHFGDGTRLSIL.